Shown below are 5 T cell receptor beta chains from a single sample sequenced in a study of a mutant IDH1 vaccine in newly diagnosed glioma. Their target antigens are unknown. The time point here: week 47, end of study. With topical imiquimod, each dose of the vaccine consisted of 300 ug of mutant IDH1 20-mer peptide. Libraries were prepared by immunoSEQ multiplex PCR; TCRdb keeps only in-frame clonotypes and omits some of them. This sample has roughly 50,000 clones; approximately 76% occur once, and the top ten carry more than 4%. Sequencing was performed on PBMCs, taken from a glioma patient whose treatment included an IDH1 peptide vaccine. These receptors were obtained from a woman between 40 and 50 years old with glioma. Some clones in this sample may be carry-over from other donors' samples.

The genes are TRBV29-1 and TRBJ1-4; 7 nucleotides match TRBD1. CDR1 is SQVTM and CDR2 is ANQGSEA in the germline V gene. The CDR3 contains 12 residues. J gave up 7 bases and V 4 bases, and 3 bases lay outside the gene matches. CDR3 amino acids: CSVVGTAEKLFF. For the CDR3, the DNA is TGCAGCGTTGTTGGGACAGCTGAAAAACTGTTTTTT.

The CDR3 nucleotides are TGTGCCAGCTCCCTAGGGACAGGGGATCAGCCCCAGCATTTT. Translated: CASSLGTGDQPQHF. The rearrangement uses TRBV18 and TRBJ1-5; 10 bases agree with TRBD1. V lost 6 bases to trimming and J lost 5 bases; unmatched junction nucleotides: 4. This CDR3 spans 14 amino acids. CDR1 KGHSH and CDR2 LQKENI come from the germline V gene.

This clone was detected once. The chain joins TRBV10-1 to TRBJ1-2; D is uncertain. Germline CDR1 is WNHNN and CDR2 is SYGVQD (reference sequence). V was shortened by 5 bases and J by 2 bases, with 9 bases between the two germline ends. This CDR3 spans 13 amino acids. Here the CDR3 reads CASSPGSNYGYTF. CDR3 DNA sequence: TGCGCCAGCAGTCCAGGCTCAAACTATGGCTACACCTTC.

This clone was observed a few times. This rearrangement joins TRBV4-1 to TRBJ2-5; D uncertain. Germline V lookup: CDR1 MGHRA, CDR2 YSYEKL. The CDR3 spans 14 residues. V was pared by 1 base and J by 4 bases, with 10 bases between. CDR3 amino acids: CASSQGQVRETQYF. In DNA, the CDR3 is TGCGCCAGCAGCCAAGGACAAGTACGAGAGACCCAGTACTTC.

The V gene is TRBV25-1, the J gene TRBJ2-7; D unresolved. Trimming removed 2 bases at V and 5 bases at J, with 13 bases between. Germline CDR1 and CDR2: MGHDK and SYGVNS. The CDR3 consists of 14 residues. CDR3 in DNA: TGTGCCAGCAGTGAACGCCCCCTTTCAGACGAGCAGTACTTC. Translating it yields CASSERPLSDEQYF.